Listed here are 2 T cell receptor beta chains from one sample, sequenced in a study of CD8 T cells in ankylosing spondylitis. These receptors' targets are unknown. Study-wide results and limits: Characteristic of ankylosing spondylitis blood, it appeared, was a TCR beta motif comprising about 8 highly homologous variants.

TCRdb re-called the 5' RACE reads with MiXCR, one entry per CDR3 protein. The sample contains some 800,000 distinct CDR3 sequences, 12% of which appear only once. Sequenced input: blood, either unsorted or a sorted T cell fraction (not recorded which). The receptors originated from a male donor with ankylosing spondylitis.

This clonotype was detected only a few times. The chain has TRBV20-1 and TRBJ2-3; D remains ambiguous. This CDR3 comprises 15 residues. CDR1 and CDR2 (germline): DFQATT, SNEGSKA (reference sequence). V lost 3 bases to trimming and J lost 3 bases, with 16 bases between them. The CDR3 DNA follows: TGCAGTGCTAGCGGGTATGGTGGGCGGACAGATACGCAGTATTTT. Translating gives CSASGYGGRTDTQYF.

The chain joins TRBV6-2 or TRBV6-3 to TRBJ1-5; D not certain. This CDR3 has 13 residues. Trimming removed 0 bases from V and 9 bases from J, with 9 bases in between. Germline lookup yields CDR1 MNHEY and CDR2 SVGEGT. The CDR3 region has the DNA TGTGCCAGCAGTTACTCAGGGAGAGTGCCCCAGCATTTT. Translation: CASSYSGRVPQHF.